This T cell receptor (beta chain) was sequenced for a study of T cell responses to AZD1222 COVID-19 vaccine. Study summary: Second-dose intervals of approximately 4 or approximately 12 weeks were pooled.

Regarding this clone: Its antigen is still unknown.

J was trimmed by 4 bases and V by 5 bases; bases with no gene match: 7. CDR3 length: 14 amino acids. CDR1 and CDR2 from the germline V gene are LGHNT and FRNRAP. Sequencing was performed with immunoSEQ multiplex PCR; in TCRdb, only in-frame clones are kept and a portion is missing. In the table there are 95,000 to 150,000 clones, less than 90% of which are singletons. General study findings and limits: Repertoires were obtained solely post-peak T cell response.

The source is an adult in good health. Sequences were derived from peripheral blood, sampled on day 0 of AZD1222 vaccination. The V call is TRBV12-5, the J call TRBJ1-1; 7 nucleotides align to TRBD1. The CDR3 DNA follows: TGTGCTAGTGGTCCAGACAGGGTGGCCACTGAAGCTTTCTTT. It codes for CASGPDRVATEAFF.